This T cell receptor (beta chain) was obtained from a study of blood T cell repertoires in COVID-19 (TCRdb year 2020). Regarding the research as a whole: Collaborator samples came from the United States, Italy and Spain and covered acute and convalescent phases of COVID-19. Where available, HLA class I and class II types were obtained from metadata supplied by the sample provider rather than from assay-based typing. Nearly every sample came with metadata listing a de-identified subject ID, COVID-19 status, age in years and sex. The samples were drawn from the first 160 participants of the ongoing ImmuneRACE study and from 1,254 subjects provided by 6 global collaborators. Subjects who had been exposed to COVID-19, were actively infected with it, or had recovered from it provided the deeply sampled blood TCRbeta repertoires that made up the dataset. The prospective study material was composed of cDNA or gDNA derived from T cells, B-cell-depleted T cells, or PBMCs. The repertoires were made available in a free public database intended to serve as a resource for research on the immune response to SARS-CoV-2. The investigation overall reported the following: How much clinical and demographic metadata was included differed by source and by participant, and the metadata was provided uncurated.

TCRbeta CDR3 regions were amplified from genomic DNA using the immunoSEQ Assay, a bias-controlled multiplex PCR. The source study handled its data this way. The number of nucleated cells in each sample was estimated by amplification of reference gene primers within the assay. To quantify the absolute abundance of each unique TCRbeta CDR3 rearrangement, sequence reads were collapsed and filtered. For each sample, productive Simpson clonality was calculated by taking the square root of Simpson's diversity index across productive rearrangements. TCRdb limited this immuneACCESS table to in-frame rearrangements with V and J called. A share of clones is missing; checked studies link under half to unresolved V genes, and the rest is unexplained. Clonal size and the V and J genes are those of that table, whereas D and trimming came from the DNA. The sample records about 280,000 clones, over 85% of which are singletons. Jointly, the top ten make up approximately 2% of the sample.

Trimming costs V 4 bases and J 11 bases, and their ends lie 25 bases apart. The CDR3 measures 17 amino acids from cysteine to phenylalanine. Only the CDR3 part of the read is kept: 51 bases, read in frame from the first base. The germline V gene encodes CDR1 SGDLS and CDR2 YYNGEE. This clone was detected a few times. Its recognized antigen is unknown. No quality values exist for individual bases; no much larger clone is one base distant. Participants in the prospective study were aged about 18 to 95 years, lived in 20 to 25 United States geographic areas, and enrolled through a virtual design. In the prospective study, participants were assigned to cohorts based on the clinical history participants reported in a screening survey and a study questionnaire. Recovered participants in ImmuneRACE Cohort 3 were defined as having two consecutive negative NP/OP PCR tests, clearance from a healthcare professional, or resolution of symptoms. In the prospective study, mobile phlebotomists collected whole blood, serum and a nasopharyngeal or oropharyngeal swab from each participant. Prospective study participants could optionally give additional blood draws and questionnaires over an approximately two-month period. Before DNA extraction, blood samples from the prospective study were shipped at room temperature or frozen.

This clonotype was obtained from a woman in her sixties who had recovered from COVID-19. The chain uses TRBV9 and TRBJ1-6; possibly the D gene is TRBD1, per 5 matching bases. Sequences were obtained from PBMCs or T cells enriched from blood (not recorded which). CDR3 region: CASSPTPGGTLSTPLHF. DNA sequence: TGTGCCAGCAGCCCCACCCCCGGGGGGACTCTATCGACACCCCTCCACTTT.